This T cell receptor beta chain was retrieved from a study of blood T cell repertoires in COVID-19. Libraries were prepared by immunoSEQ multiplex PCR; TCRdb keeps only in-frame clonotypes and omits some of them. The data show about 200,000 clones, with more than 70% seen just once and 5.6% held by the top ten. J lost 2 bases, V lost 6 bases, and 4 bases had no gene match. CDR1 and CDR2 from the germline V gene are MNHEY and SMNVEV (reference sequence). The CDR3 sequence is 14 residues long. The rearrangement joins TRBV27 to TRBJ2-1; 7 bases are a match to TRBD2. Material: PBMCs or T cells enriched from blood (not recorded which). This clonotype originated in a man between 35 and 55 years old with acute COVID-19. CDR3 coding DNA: TGTGCCAGCAGGGGAAGCGGGACCTACAATGAGCAGTTCTTC. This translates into CASRGSGTYNEQFF.